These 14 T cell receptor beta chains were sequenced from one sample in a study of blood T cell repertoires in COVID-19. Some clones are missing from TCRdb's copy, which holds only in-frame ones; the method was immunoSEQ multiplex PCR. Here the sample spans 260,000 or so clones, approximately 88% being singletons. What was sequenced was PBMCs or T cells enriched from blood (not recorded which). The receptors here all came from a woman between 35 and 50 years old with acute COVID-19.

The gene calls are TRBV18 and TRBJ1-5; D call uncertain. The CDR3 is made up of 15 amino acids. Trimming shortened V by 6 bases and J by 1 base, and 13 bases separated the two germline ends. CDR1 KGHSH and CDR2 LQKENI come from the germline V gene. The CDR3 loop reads CASSENNNSNQPQHF. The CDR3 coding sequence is TGTGCCAGCTCGGAGAACAACAACAGCAATCAGCCCCAGCATTTT.

The CDR3 here is CASSLALLAGSTDTQYF. The CDR3 DNA reads TGTGCCAGCAGCTTAGCCCTTCTAGCGGGAAGCACAGATACGCAGTATTTT. J is TRBJ2-3 and V is TRBV7-9; 9 positions agree with TRBD2. With 0 bases clipped from V and 0 bases from J, the junction kept 4 bases outside the gene matches. Per germline, CDR1 SEHNR and CDR2 FQNEAQ (reference sequence). The CDR3 runs 17 residues.

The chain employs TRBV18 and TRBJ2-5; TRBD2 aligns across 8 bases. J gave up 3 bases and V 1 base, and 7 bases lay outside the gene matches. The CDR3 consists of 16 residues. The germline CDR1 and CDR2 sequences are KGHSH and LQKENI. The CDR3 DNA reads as TGTGCCAGCTCACCACGTTCCCCAGCGGGAGAAGAGACCCAGTACTTC. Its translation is CASSPRSPAGEETQYF. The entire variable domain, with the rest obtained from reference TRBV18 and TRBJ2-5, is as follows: NAGVMQNPRHLVRRRGQEARLRCSPMKGHSHVYWYRQLPEEGLKFMVYLQKENIIDESGMPKERFSAEFPKEGPSILRIQQVVRGDSAAYFCASSPRSPAGEETQYFGPGTRLLVL.

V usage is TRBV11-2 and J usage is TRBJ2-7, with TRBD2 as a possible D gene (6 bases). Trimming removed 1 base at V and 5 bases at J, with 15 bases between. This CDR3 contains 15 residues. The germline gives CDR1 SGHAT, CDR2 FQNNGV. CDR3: CASSLVQGGRHEQYV. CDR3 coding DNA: TGTGCCAGCAGCTTAGTGCAGGGAGGTAGACACGAGCAGTACGTC.

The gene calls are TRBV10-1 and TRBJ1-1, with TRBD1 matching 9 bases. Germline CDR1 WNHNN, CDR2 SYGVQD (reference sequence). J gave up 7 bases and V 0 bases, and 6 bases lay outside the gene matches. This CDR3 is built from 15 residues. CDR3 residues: CASSESNRGRFEAFF. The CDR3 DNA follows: TGCGCCAGCAGTGAGTCGAACAGGGGGCGGTTTGAAGCTTTCTTT.

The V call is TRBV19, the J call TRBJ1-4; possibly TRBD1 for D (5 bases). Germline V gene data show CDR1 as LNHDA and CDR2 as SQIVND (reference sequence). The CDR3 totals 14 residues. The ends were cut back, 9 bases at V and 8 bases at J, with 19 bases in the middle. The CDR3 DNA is TGTGCCAGCTCGGAGACAGTACGACCCGAAAAACTGTTTTTT. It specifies CASSETVRPEKLFF.

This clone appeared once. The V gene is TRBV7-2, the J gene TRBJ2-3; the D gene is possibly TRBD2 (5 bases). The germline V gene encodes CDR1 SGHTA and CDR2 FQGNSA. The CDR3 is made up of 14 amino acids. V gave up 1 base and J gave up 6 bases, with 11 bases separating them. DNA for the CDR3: TGTGCCAGCAGCTTAGATGACTGGAGGGATACGCAGTATTTT. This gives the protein CASSLDDWRDTQYF.

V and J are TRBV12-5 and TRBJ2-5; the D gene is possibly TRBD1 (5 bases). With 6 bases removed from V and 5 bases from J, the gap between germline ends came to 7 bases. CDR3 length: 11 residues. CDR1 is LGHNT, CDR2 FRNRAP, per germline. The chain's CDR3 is CASGGRETQYF. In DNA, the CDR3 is TGTGCTAGTGGGGGGCGCGAGACCCAGTACTTC.

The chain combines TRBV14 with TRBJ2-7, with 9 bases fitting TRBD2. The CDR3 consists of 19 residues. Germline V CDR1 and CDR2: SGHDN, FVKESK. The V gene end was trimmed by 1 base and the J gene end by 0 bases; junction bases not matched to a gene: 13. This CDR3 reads CASSQGLAGPVPSSYEQYF. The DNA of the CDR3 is TGTGCCAGCAGCCAAGGTCTAGCGGGACCTGTGCCGAGCTCCTACGAGCAGTACTTC.

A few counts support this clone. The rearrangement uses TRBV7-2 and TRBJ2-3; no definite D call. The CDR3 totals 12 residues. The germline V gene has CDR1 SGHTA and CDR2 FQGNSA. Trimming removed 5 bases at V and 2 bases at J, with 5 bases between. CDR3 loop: CASSPYTDTQYF. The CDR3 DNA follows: TGTGCCAGCAGCCCTTACACAGATACGCAGTATTTT.

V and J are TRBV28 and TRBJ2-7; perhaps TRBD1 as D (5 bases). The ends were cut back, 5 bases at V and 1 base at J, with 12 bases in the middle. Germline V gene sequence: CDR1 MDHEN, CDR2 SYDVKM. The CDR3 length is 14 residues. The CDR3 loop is CASSLGQVSYEQYF. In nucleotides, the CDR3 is TGTGCCAGCAGTCTTGGACAAGTTTCCTACGAGCAGTACTTC.

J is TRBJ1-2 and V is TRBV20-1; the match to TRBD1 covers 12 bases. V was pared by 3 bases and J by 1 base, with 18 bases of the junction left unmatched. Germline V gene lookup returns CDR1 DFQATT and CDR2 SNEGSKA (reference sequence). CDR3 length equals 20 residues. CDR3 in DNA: TGCAGTGCTAGTAATGGGACAGGGGGCGCAAGTTCATTTGGTAACTATGGCTACACCTTC. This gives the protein CSASNGTGGASSFGNYGYTF.

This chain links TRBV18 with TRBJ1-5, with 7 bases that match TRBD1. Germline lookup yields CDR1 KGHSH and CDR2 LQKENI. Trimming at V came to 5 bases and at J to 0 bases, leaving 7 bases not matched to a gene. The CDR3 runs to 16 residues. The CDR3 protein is CASSLTGPYSNQPQHF. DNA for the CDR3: TGTGCCAGCTCATTGACAGGGCCCTATAGCAATCAGCCCCAGCATTTT.

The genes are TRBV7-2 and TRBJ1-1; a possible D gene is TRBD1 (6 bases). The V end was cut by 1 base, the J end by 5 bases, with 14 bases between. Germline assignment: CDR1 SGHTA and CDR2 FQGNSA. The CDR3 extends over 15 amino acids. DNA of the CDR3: TGTGCCAGCAGCTTAGGGGGTCGGGGGGCGACTGAAGCTTTCTTT. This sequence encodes CASSLGGRGATEAFF.